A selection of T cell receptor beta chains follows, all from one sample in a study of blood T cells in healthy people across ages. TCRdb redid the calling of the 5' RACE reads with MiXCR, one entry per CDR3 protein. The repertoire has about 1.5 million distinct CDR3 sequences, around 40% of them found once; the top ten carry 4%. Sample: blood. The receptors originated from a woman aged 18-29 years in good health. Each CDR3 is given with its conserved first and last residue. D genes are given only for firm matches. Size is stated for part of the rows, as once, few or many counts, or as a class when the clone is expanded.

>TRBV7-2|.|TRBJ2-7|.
CASSLHMEPSYEQYF
TGTGCCAGCAGCTTGCACATGGAGCCCTCCTACGAGCAGTACTTC
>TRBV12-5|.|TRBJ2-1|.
CASGLVLGLNEQFF
TGTGCTAGTGGTTTGGTACTTGGGCTGAATGAGCAGTTCTTC
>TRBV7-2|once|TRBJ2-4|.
CVSSSNRVQYF
TGTGTCAGCAGCTCCAACAGGGTACAGTACTTC
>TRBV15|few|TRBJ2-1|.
CATSRETREQFF
TGTGCCACCAGCCGCGAGACTCGGGAGCAGTTCTTC
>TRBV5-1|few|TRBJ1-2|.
CASSNFRAHSPPHKGNYGYTF
TGCGCCAGCAGCAATTTTCGGGCCCACTCGCCCCCCCATAAGGGAAACTATGGCTACACCTTC
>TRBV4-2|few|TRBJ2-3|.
CASSQVVGARSTDTQYF
TGTGCCAGCAGCCAAGTAGTTGGCGCCAGGAGCACAGATACGCAGTATTTT
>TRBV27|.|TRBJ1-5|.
CASSLGLGAQQPQHF
TGTGCCAGCAGTTTGGGGCTGGGGGCCCAGCAGCCCCAGCATTTT
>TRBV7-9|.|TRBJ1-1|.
CASSRDGYGEAFF
TGTGCCAGCAGTCGCGACGGTTACGGGGAAGCTTTCTTT
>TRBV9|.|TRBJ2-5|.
CASSVDYTGGQKETQYF
TGTGCCAGCAGCGTAGACTATACGGGGGGACAGAAAGAGACCCAGTACTTC
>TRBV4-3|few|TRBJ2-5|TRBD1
CASSLGTDRGEQYF
TGCGCCAGCAGCCTAGGGACAGACCGAGGAGAGCAGTACTTC
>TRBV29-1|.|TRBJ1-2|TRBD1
CSDHEQGGSNYGYTF
TGCAGCGATCACGAACAGGGGGGATCTAACTATGGCTACACCTTC
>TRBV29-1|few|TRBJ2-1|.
CSVAILGSYNEQFF
TGCAGCGTGGCAATCCTTGGATCCTACAATGAGCAGTTCTTC
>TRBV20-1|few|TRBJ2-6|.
CSARDPGVWSSGANVLTF
TGCAGTGCTAGAGATCCGGGGGTTTGGAGCTCTGGGGCCAACGTCCTGACTTTC
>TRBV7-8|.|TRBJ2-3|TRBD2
CASSLPLRSAGGPLTDTQYF
TGTGCCAGCAGCTTACCACTAAGAAGCGCGGGAGGGCCCCTCACAGATACGCAGTATTTT
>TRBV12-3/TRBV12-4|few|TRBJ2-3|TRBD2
CASSFPRGVEDTQYF
TGTGCCAGCAGTTTTCCCCGGGGGGTTGAAGATACGCAGTATTTT
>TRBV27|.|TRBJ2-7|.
CATKEGGGRVVSYEQYF
TGTGCCACTAAAGAAGGGGGGGGACGGGTCGTCTCCTACGAGCAGTACTTC
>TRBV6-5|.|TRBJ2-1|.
CASRVPESYNEQFF
TGTGCCAGCAGGGTTCCCGAGTCCTACAATGAGCAGTTCTTC
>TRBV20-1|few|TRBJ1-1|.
CSAFRIPLMNTEAFF
TGCAGTGCTTTCCGGATCCCGCTCATGAACACTGAAGCTTTCTTT
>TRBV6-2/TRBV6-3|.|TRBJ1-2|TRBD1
CASRSSGGAGYTF
TGTGCCAGCAGATCATCAGGGGGCGCAGGCTACACCTTC
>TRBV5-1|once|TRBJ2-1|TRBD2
CASSLTSVTYNEQFF
TGCGCCAGCAGCTTGACTAGCGTGACCTACAATGAGCAGTTCTTC
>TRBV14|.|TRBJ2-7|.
CASSQGTVDYEQYF
TGTGCCAGCAGCCAAGGGACTGTAGACTACGAGCAGTACTTC
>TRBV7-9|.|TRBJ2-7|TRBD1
CASSSPGQGEIEQYF
TGTGCCAGCAGCTCTCCGGGACAGGGGGAAATCGAGCAGTACTTC
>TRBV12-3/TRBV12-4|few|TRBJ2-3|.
CASSLWDSDTQYF
TGTGCCAGCAGTTTATGGGATTCAGATACGCAGTATTTT
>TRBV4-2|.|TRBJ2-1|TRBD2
CASSQDPSGSFSEQFF
TGTGCCAGCAGCCAAGATCCTAGCGGGAGTTTTAGTGAGCAGTTCTTC
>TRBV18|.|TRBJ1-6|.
CAWTRGDNSPPHF
TGTGCCTGGACACGGGGGGATAATTCACCCCCCCACTTT
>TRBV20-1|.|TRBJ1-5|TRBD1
CSATTGASQPQHF
TGCAGCGCTACGACAGGGGCAAGTCAGCCCCAGCATTTT
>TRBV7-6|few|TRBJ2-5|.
CASSLGTDQETQYF
TGTGCCAGCAGCTTAGGGACGGACCAAGAGACCCAGTACTTC
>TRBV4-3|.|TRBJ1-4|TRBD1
CASSPVGGHGMEHNEKLFF
TGCGCCAGCAGCCCGGTAGGGGGCCATGGGATGGAGCATAATGAAAAACTGTTTTTT
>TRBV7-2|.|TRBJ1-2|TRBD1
CASSLEGDRMDGYTF
TGTGCCAGCAGCTTAGAGGGGGACAGGATGGATGGCTACACCTTC
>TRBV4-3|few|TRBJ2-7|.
CASSQDHLGYYEQYF
TGCGCCAGCAGCCAAGATCATCTGGGGTACTACGAGCAGTACTTC
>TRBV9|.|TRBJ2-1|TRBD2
CASSVAERGNEQFF
TGTGCCAGCAGCGTAGCCGAGCGGGGTAATGAGCAGTTCTTC
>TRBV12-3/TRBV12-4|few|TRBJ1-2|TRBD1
CASSSDRGFQYGYTF
TGTGCCAGCAGTTCCGACAGGGGCTTCCAGTATGGCTACACCTTC
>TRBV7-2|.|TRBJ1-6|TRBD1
CASSADRGSGSPLHF
TGTGCCAGCAGTGCAGACAGGGGGTCAGGTTCACCCCTCCACTTT
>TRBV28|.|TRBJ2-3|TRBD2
CASKLAGVRDTQYF
TGTGCCAGCAAACTAGCGGGAGTGAGAGATACGCAGTATTTT
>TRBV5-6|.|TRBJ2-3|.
CASSRSLPDTQYF
TGTGCCAGCAGCCGCTCGTTGCCAGATACGCAGTATTTT
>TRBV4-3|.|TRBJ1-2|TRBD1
CASSLRYRGPGYTF
TGCGCCAGCAGCCTCCGGTACAGGGGGCCTGGCTACACCTTC
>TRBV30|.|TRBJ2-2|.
CAWSVGAGELFF
TGTGCCTGGAGTGTTGGGGCCGGGGAGCTGTTTTTT
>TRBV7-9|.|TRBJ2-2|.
CASSLYKSLRGGTGELFF
TGTGCCAGCAGCTTATATAAGTCTCTACGGGGTGGAACCGGGGAGCTGTTTTTT
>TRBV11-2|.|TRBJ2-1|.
CASSLAWQNEQFF
TGTGCCAGCAGCTTAGCTTGGCAGAATGAGCAGTTCTTC
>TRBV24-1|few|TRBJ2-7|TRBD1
CATSDKTPGQGKTYEQYF
TGTGCCACCAGTGATAAGACCCCGGGACAGGGGAAAACCTACGAGCAGTACTTC
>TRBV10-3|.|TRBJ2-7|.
CAIRESLFLYEQYF
TGTGCCATCAGAGAGTCCCTCTTTCTGTACGAGCAGTACTTC
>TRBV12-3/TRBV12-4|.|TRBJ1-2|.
CASSSGQIVDGYTF
TGTGCCAGCAGTTCCGGACAGATCGTTGATGGCTACACCTTC
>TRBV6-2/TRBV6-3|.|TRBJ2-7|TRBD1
CASRPMGQWAYEQYF
TGTGCCAGCAGACCAATGGGACAGTGGGCCTACGAGCAGTACTTC
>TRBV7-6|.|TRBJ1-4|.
CASSLLTNEKLFF
TGTGCCAGCAGCTTACTAACTAATGAAAAACTGTTTTTT
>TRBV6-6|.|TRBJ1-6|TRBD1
CASSRRGQGYNSPLHF
TGTGCCAGCAGTCGCCGAGGACAGGGGTATAATTCACCCCTCCACTTT
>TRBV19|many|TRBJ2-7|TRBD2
CASSPSSGGSYEQYF
TGTGCCAGTAGTCCTTCTAGCGGGGGTTCCTACGAGCAGTACTTC
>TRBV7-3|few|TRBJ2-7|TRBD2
CASSLLGRTSEQYF
TGTGCCAGCAGCTTATTAGGACGTACTAGCGAACAGTACTTC
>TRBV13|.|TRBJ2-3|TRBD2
CASSLGTSESDTQYF
TGTGCCAGCAGCTTAGGTACTAGCGAGTCAGATACGCAGTATTTT
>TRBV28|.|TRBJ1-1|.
CAGRTLRMTEAFF
TGTGCCGGACGGACACTGAGGATGACTGAAGCTTTCTTT
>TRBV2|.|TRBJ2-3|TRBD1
CASRSMQGAADTQYF
TGTGCCAGCAGATCGATGCAGGGGGCGGCAGATACGCAGTATTTT
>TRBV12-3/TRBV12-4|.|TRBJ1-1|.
CASRGTANLEAFF
TGTGCCAGCAGAGGGACGGCGAATCTTGAAGCTTTCTTT
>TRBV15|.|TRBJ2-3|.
CATSTRDRTDTQYF
TGTGCCACCAGCACGAGAGACCGGACAGATACGCAGTATTTT
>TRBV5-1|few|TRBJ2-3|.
CASSLVTERTTQYF
TGCGCCAGCAGCTTAGTAACCGAAAGGACTACGCAGTATTTT
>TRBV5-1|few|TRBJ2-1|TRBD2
CASSLGFGEGSYNEQFF
TGCGCCAGCAGCTTGGGATTCGGGGAGGGATCCTACAATGAGCAGTTCTTC
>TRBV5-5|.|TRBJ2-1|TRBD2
CASSSQTSGGTEQFF
TGTGCCAGCAGCTCACAGACTAGCGGGGGGACCGAACAGTTCTTC